Listed below are T cell receptor beta chains from one sample, sequenced in a study of blood T cell repertoires in COVID-19. Only in-frame clones appear in the TCRdb table, and some are missing; sequencing was by immunoSEQ multiplex PCR. Of tens of thousands of clones listed, 91% are singletons. The source material was peripheral blood. The receptors here all came from a man in his sixties with acute or convalescent COVID-19. Both conserved end residues are part of each CDR3. D genes are given only for firm matches. Clone size is given for some rows only: seen once, a few or many times, or a class if the clone is expanded.

DNA: TGTGCCAGCAGTGAAAAGGGACAGATTAATGAAAAACTGTTTTTT
CDR3: CASSEKGQINEKLFF
J: TRBJ1-4
V: TRBV6-1
size: NA
D: TRBD1

DNA: TGTGCCACCAGTGAATACAGGGGCGACACCGGGGAGCTGTTTTTT
CDR3: CATSEYRGDTGELFF
J: TRBJ2-2
V: TRBV24-1
size: NA
D: TRBD1

DNA: TGTGCCAGCAGGCTGGACAGGGGTTCGGACACCTTC
CDR3: CASRLDRGSDTF
J: TRBJ1-2
V: TRBV7-2
size: NA
D: TRBD1

DNA: TGTGCCAGCATGACAGGGATCGGTGAAAAACTGTTTTTT
CDR3: CASMTGIGEKLFF
J: TRBJ1-4
V: TRBV18
size: NA
D: TRBD1

DNA: TGCGCCAGCAGCTTGAAAGCAGGCGGGAACAATGAGCAGTTCTTC
CDR3: CASSLKAGGNNEQFF
J: TRBJ2-1
V: TRBV5-1
size: NA
D: NA

DNA: TGTGCCAGCAGTCTGTTAACCAAAAACATTCAGTACTTC
CDR3: CASSLLTKNIQYF
J: TRBJ2-4
V: TRBV11-2
size: NA
D: NA

DNA: TGTGCCAGCAAGTTACGCGCCAGGGGGGAGGAAAAACTGTTTTTT
CDR3: CASKLRARGEEKLFF
J: TRBJ1-4
V: TRBV6-5
size: NA
D: TRBD1

DNA: TGTGCCACCAGTCCTCGCGGGGTGGAGACCCAGTACTTC
CDR3: CATSPRGVETQYF
J: TRBJ2-5
V: TRBV24-1
size: NA
D: NA

DNA: TGTGCCAGCAGCTTAAGGCGGACTAGCGGTCGGCTGTTTTTT
CDR3: CASSLRRTSGRLFF
J: TRBJ2-2
V: TRBV7-2
size: NA
D: TRBD2

DNA: TGTGCTAGTGACAGGGATGATCAGCCCCAGCATTTT
CDR3: CASDRDDQPQHF
J: TRBJ1-5
V: TRBV12-5
size: NA
D: NA

DNA: TGTGCCAGCAGTACAGGGGTCACTGAAGCTTTCTTT
CDR3: CASSTGVTEAFF
J: TRBJ1-1
V: TRBV12-3/TRBV12-4
size: NA
D: TRBD1

DNA: TGTGCCAGCAGTTTAAGTAGGACAGAAGGTGGTCAGCCCCAGCATTTT
CDR3: CASSLSRTEGGQPQHF
J: TRBJ1-5
V: TRBV27
size: NA
D: NA

DNA: TGTGCCAGCAGACCAATTAGCGGGGCCCTCTACGAGCAGTACTTC
CDR3: CASRPISGALYEQYF
J: TRBJ2-7
V: TRBV28
size: NA
D: TRBD2

DNA: TGTGCCAGCAGCCCCCGAGTAGGGGGACCTGGGGAGACCCAGTACTTC
CDR3: CASSPRVGGPGETQYF
J: TRBJ2-5
V: TRBV9
size: NA
D: NA

DNA: TGTGCCAGCAGTACCGAACAGGGGAGCACTGAAGCTTTCTTT
CDR3: CASSTEQGSTEAFF
J: TRBJ1-1
V: TRBV6-4
size: NA
D: TRBD1

DNA: TGCGCCAGCAGCACGCCAGCGGGAGAGGCAGATACGCAGTATTTT
CDR3: CASSTPAGEADTQYF
J: TRBJ2-3
V: TRBV5-1
size: NA
D: TRBD2

DNA: TGTGCCAGCCCCCCTTCCGGGGGGTGGAACATTCAGTACTTC
CDR3: CASPPSGGWNIQYF
J: TRBJ2-4
V: TRBV5-8
size: NA
D: TRBD2

DNA: TGTGCCAGCAGCCAAGATAGGTTAGCGGGATCCTACGAGCAGTACTTC
CDR3: CASSQDRLAGSYEQYF
J: TRBJ2-7
V: TRBV4-2
size: NA
D: TRBD2

DNA: TGTGCCTGGACCCAGGGACAGGGGCTAAACGAGCAGTACTTC
CDR3: CAWTQGQGLNEQYF
J: TRBJ2-7
V: TRBV30
size: NA
D: TRBD1

DNA: TGTGCCAGCAGCCGACGGGCGGGAGGAGAAGACGAGCAGTACTTC
CDR3: CASSRRAGGEDEQYF
J: TRBJ2-7
V: TRBV7-9
size: NA
D: TRBD2

DNA: TGTGCCAGCAGCCCGAGGGGACAGCCGGGTACTGAAGCTTTCTTT
CDR3: CASSPRGQPGTEAFF
J: TRBJ1-1
V: TRBV7-3
size: NA
D: TRBD1

DNA: TGTGCCAGTAGTATAGAACGGGGGAGACAAGAGACCCAGTACTTC
CDR3: CASSIERGRQETQYF
J: TRBJ2-5
V: TRBV19
size: NA
D: NA

DNA: TGTGCCAGCAGTTTAGGTCCCAGGGATCGAAATGGCTACACCTTC
CDR3: CASSLGPRDRNGYTF
J: TRBJ1-2
V: TRBV28
size: once
D: NA